This T cell receptor (beta chain) stems from a study of T cell changes during pregnancy in multiple sclerosis. Assay: immunoSEQ multiplex PCR; the TCRdb copy retains only in-frame clones and omits some. This repertoire shows tens of thousands of clones, around 90% found once; its top ten account for around 0.52%. This clone has just a few counts. The V segment lost 6 bases and the J segment 6 bases; nucleotides outside the gene matches: 6. The CDR3 totals 13 residues. Germline loops: CDR1 SNHLY, CDR2 FYNNEI. The sample was CD4+ T cells from peripheral blood mononuclear cells, taken in the third trimester of pregnancy. This TCR was recovered from a female donor with multiple sclerosis, enrolled in a pregnancy study. This chain connects TRBV2 to TRBJ1-1; TRBD1 agrees at 8 bases. The chain's CDR3 is CASRDRDISEAFF. In DNA form, the CDR3 reads TGTGCCAGCAGGGACAGGGACATTTCTGAAGCTTTCTTT.